This T cell receptor (beta chain) emerged from a study of shared clonotypes between healthy human individuals. Overall study: The cohort had a couple of women and three men, ages 18 to 49.

The donors were adults (healthy and HIV-negative) with no recent acute infections or vaccinations. The protocol was immunoSEQ multiplex PCR, while the TCRdb copy is restricted to in-frame clones and leaves out a portion. The data hold about 480,000 clones, with roughly 78% observed a single time. The receptor was isolated from a woman aged 40-49 years in good health. Some clones in this sample may be carry-over from other donors' samples. Sequences were obtained from PBMCs.

CDR3 residues: CASSGRAGTSDSYNEQFF. The CDR3 region has the DNA TGCGCCAGCAGTGGACGAGCCGGGACTAGCGACTCCTACAATGAGCAGTTCTTC. The V gene is TRBV10-2, the J gene TRBJ2-1; 10 positions match TRBD2. This CDR3 contains 18 residues. The J segment lost 0 bases and the V segment lost 4 bases, leaving 9 bases of the junction unmatched. Looked up from germline, CDR1 is WSHSY and CDR2 is SAAADI.